Below are 18 T cell receptor beta chains sequenced from a single sample in a study of control samples from healthy donors and cancer patients. The data were produced by immunoSEQ multiplex PCR, yet TCRdb's version contains in-frame clones alone and is incomplete. The sample yields 100,000 to 150,000 clones, 90% seen once. Sequencing was performed on blood. The receptor source for this set is a man between 18 and 29 years old in good health.

This clone was counted once. This rearrangement joins TRBV10-3 to TRBJ2-5; weak D call: TRBD1 (5 bases). Germline V gene sequence: CDR1 ENHRY, CDR2 SYGVKD. The CDR3 covers 13 residues. V lost 11 bases and J 4 bases, leaving 17 bases between the germline ends. The CDR3 is CAAASGPAETQYF. For the CDR3, the DNA is TGTGCCGCCGCCTCAGGGCCCGCAGAGACCCAGTACTTC.

This clone was seen only once. The V and J genes are TRBV4-1 and TRBJ2-7; no clear D. The CDR3 contains 12 residues. With 6 bases removed from V and 7 bases from J, the gap between germline ends came to 13 bases. The germline V gene has CDR1 MGHRA and CDR2 YSYEKL. This CDR3 is CASSSVTGEQYF. CDR3 nucleotide sequence: TGCGCCAGCAGTTCCGTGACCGGGGAGCAGTACTTC.

The chain has TRBV7-9 and TRBJ1-1; D not resolved. Trimming removed 3 bases at V and 0 bases at J, with 5 bases between. The CDR3 has 13 residues. CDR1 is SEHNR and CDR2 is FQNEAQ in the germline V gene (reference sequence). The CDR3 sequence is CASSFKMNTEAFF. The CDR3 DNA is TGTGCCAGCAGCTTCAAAATGAACACTGAAGCTTTCTTT. Full variable domain (rest looked up from reference TRBV7-9 and TRBJ1-1): DTGVSQNPRHKITKRGQNVTFRCDPISEHNRLYWYRQTLGQGPEFLTYFQNEAQLEKSRLLSDRFSAERPKGSFSTLEIQRTEQGDSAMYLCASSFKMNTEAFFGQGTRLTVV.

This sequence joins TRBV7-9 and TRBJ2-5; maybe TRBD1 (6 bases). CDR1 is SEHNR, CDR2 FQNEAQ, per germline (reference sequence). This CDR3 has 15 residues. Trimming pared 4 bases from V and 5 bases from J, leaving 17 bases between. DNA of the CDR3: TGTGCCAGCAGCTCCCGAGTAAGGGGGATGGAGACCCAGTACTTC. This codes for CASSSRVRGMETQYF. Combining the CDR3 with reference TRBV7-9 and TRBJ2-5 gives the whole variable domain DTGVSQNPRHKITKRGQNVTFRCDPISEHNRLYWYRQTLGQGPEFLTYFQNEAQLEKSRLLSDRFSAERPKGSFSTLEIQRTEQGDSAMYLCASSSRVRGMETQYFGPGTRLLVL.

The V call is TRBV7-9, the J call TRBJ2-3; weak D call: TRBD2 (6 bases). The germline CDR1 and CDR2 sequences are SEHNR and FQNEAQ (reference sequence). The CDR3 contains 16 residues. The V end lost 4 bases, the J end lost 0 bases, and 14 bases lay between the germline ends. The CDR3 nucleotides read TGTGCCAGCAGCTCGTACCCCGGGACTAGCACAGATACGCAGTATTTT. Residues: CASSSYPGTSTDTQYF. Filled out from reference TRBV7-9 and TRBJ2-3, the complete variable domain reads DTGVSQNPRHKITKRGQNVTFRCDPISEHNRLYWYRQTLGQGPEFLTYFQNEAQLEKSRLLSDRFSAERPKGSFSTLEIQRTEQGDSAMYLCASSSYPGTSTDTQYFGPGTRLTVL.

The chain has TRBV2 and TRBJ2-7; D is unclear. Trimming removed 5 bases from V and 6 bases from J, with 11 bases in between. The CDR3 runs 12 residues. Germline V gene data show CDR1 as SNHLY and CDR2 as FYNNEI. The CDR3, as DNA: TGTGCCAGCAGTCCCGAGGTAGTCGAGCAGTACGTC. Translation gives CASSPEVVEQYV.

This clone has more than one count but fewer than ten. This chain links TRBV2 with TRBJ2-3; TRBD1 or TRBD2 may be the D gene (6 bases each). Germline V gene sequence: CDR1 SNHLY, CDR2 FYNNEI. Trimming shortened V by 6 bases and J by 2 bases, and 12 bases separated the two germline ends. The CDR3 runs to 14 residues. This chain's CDR3 is CASRSPGATDTQYF. In DNA, the CDR3 is TGTGCCAGCAGAAGTCCGGGGGCCACAGATACGCAGTATTTT. The whole variable domain, filled in from reference TRBV2 and TRBJ2-3, reads EPEVTQTPSHQVTQMGQEVILRCVPISNHLYFYWYRQILGQKVEFLVSFYNNEISEKSEIFDDQFSVERPDGSNFTLKIRSTKLEDSAMYFCASRSPGATDTQYFGPGTRLTVL.

This chain links TRBV11-2 with TRBJ1-4; perhaps TRBD1 as D (5 bases). The CDR3 runs to 14 residues. V was shortened by 5 bases and J by 8 bases, with 15 bases between the two germline ends. CDR1 is SGHAT and CDR2 is FQNNGV in the germline V gene. CDR3 bases: TGTGCCAGCAGCCAGTTGCAGGGAAGAGAAAAACTGTTTTTT. Residues: CASSQLQGREKLFF.

The chain combines TRBV28 with TRBJ2-1; D perhaps matches TRBD1 (6 bases). The V gene lost 3 bases and the J gene lost 4 bases, with 13 bases spanning the gap. Germline-derived CDR1 and CDR2 are MDHEN and SYDVKM. CDR3 length: 15 amino acids. CDR3 protein: CASSFPGDRYNEQFF. CDR3 nucleotides: TGTGCCAGCAGTTTCCCAGGGGATCGGTACAATGAGCAGTTCTTC.

The rearrangement uses TRBV7-2 and TRBJ2-3; D is unclear. V dropped 2 bases and J dropped 5 bases, with 11 bases sitting between them. The CDR3 length is 14 residues. Germline CDR1 reads SGHTA; CDR2 reads FQGNSA. The DNA for the CDR3 is TGTGCCAGCAGCTTAATTTCCCGCGGAGATACGCAGTATTTT. This codes for CASSLISRGDTQYF.

A few counts support this clone. CDR3 loop: CAWSLQRNTEAFF. CDR3 sequence (DNA): TGTGCCTGGAGTCTCCAAAGAAACACTGAAGCTTTCTTT. The chain is built from TRBV30 and TRBJ1-1; D remains ambiguous. CDR3 length: 13 residues. In germline, CDR1 is GTSNPN, CDR2 SVGIG (reference sequence). Trimming left V 2 bases short and J 2 bases short, with 9 bases between.

The chain combines TRBV9 with TRBJ2-3; D perhaps matches TRBD2 (6 bases). Germline V gene data show CDR1 as SGDLS and CDR2 as YYNGEE. This CDR3 is 15 amino acids long. V gave up 2 bases and J gave up 4 bases, with 14 bases separating them. The CDR3 is CASSVGTYSADTQYF. CDR3 DNA: TGTGCCAGCAGCGTCGGGACTTACTCTGCAGATACGCAGTATTTT.

The chain recombines TRBV7-8 with TRBJ2-1, with 11 nucleotides matching TRBD2. With 2 bases clipped from V and 2 bases from J, the junction kept 2 bases outside the gene matches. The CDR3 consists of 16 residues. The germline V gene encodes CDR1 SGHVS and CDR2 FQNEAQ. The CDR3 DNA is TGTGCCAGCAGCTTAATAGCGGGGGGGGCCTACAATGAGCAGTTCTTC. Amino acid sequence: CASSLIAGGAYNEQFF.

The chain links TRBV12-3 or TRBV12-4 to TRBJ2-3; no definite D call. The CDR3 extends over 13 amino acids. The V gene lost 3 bases and the J gene lost 6 bases, with 10 bases spanning the gap. In nucleotides, the CDR3 is TGTGCCAGCAGTTTCGAAGGGCCGGATACGCAGTATTTT. The encoded protein is CASSFEGPDTQYF.

The chain employs TRBV2 and TRBJ1-6; D not resolved. Germline V gene lookup returns CDR1 SNHLY and CDR2 FYNNEI. The CDR3 is 15 amino acids. V dropped 3 bases and J dropped 0 bases, with 6 bases sitting between them. The CDR3 region has the DNA TGTGCCAGCAGTGACAGGAGCTCCTATAATTCACCCCTCCACTTT. This gives the protein CASSDRSSYNSPLHF.

The chain is built from TRBV7-6 and TRBJ2-1; 10 bases line up with TRBD2. V dropped 0 bases and J dropped 0; count of bases not matched to a gene: 8. Germline lookup yields CDR1 SGHVS and CDR2 FNYEAQ. This CDR3 contains 19 residues. The DNA of the CDR3 is TGTGCCAGCAGCTTAGCCAGTCTAGCGGGGGATAGCTCCTACAATGAGCAGTTCTTC. Its translation: CASSLASLAGDSSYNEQFF.

The V call is TRBV15, the J call TRBJ1-4, with D unresolved. The CDR3 extends over 14 amino acids. Trimming removed 0 bases at V and 7 bases at J, with 9 bases between. Germline CDR1 reads LNHNV; CDR2 reads YYDKDF (reference sequence). In DNA, the CDR3 is TGTGCCACCAGCAGAGAGGGTGGGAGTGAAAAACTGTTTTTT. Its protein product is CATSREGGSEKLFF.

V and J are TRBV4-1 and TRBJ2-5; no clear D gene. Germline CDR1 MGHRA, CDR2 YSYEKL. CDR3 size: 15 residues. Trimming stripped 0 bases from V and 1 base from J, with 9 bases between. This chain's CDR3 is CASSQETLFQETQYF. The CDR3 DNA is TGCGCCAGCAGCCAAGAGACGCTATTCCAAGAGACCCAGTACTTC.